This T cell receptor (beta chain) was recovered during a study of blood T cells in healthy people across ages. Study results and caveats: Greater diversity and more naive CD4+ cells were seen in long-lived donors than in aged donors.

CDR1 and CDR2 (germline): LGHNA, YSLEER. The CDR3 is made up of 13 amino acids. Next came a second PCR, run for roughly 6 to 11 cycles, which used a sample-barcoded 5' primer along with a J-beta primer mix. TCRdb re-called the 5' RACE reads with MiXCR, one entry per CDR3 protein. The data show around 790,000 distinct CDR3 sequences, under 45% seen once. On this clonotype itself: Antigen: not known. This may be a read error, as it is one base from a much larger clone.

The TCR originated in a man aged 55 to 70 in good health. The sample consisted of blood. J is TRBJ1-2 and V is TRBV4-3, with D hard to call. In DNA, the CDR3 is TGCGCCAGCGGCCAAGTATCGGGCTATGGCTACACCTTC. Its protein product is CASGQVSGYGYTF.